What follows are 26 T cell receptor beta chains derived from one specimen sequenced in a study of blood T cell repertoires in COVID-19. The protocol was immunoSEQ multiplex PCR, while the TCRdb copy is restricted to in-frame clones and leaves out a portion. The sample contains about 180,000 clones, roughly 83% of which appear only once. The sequencing input was PBMCs or T cells enriched from blood (not recorded which). These receptors all stem from a woman younger than 45 who had recovered from COVID-19.

This clone was picked up one time. The rearrangement uses TRBV28 and TRBJ2-1; 12 bases agree with TRBD2. CDR3 size: 16 residues. Germline-derived CDR1 and CDR2 are MDHEN and SYDVKM. Trimming took 3 bases from V and 10 from J; bases not matched to a gene: 10. The CDR3 DNA reads as TGTGCCAGCAGTTTTAGGGGACTAGCGGGCCCAATGGAGCAGTTCTTC. This encodes CASSFRGLAGPMEQFF.

Here the CDR3 DNA reads TGTGCCAGCCGCCTAGGGACAGAAGTTGGGGAGCTGTTTTTT. Translating it yields CASRLGTEVGELFF. The genes are TRBV6-2 or TRBV6-3 and TRBJ2-2; 7 nucleotides match TRBD1. V dropped 8 bases and J dropped 8; count of bases not matched to a gene: 11. Germline V CDR1 and CDR2: MNHEY, SVGEGT. The CDR3 runs 14 residues.

The chain combines TRBV18 with TRBJ1-3; tentatively, D is TRBD1 (6 bases). CDR3 size: 14 residues. V shed 3 bases and J shed 5 bases, with 11 bases lying between them. CDR1 is KGHSH and CDR2 is LQKENI in the germline V gene. The CDR3 DNA follows: TGTGCCAGCTCACCTGGGCAGGGGAGAAACACCATATATTTT. Its translation: CASSPGQGRNTIYF.

On this clone: The sample has other DNA sequences that encode this CDR3 too. The chain combines TRBV19 with TRBJ2-2; a possible D gene is TRBD1 (6 bases). Trimming took off 4 bases at V and 5 bases at J, with 8 bases between the two ends. Germline CDR1 is LNHDA and CDR2 is SQIVND (reference sequence). This CDR3 is built from 13 residues. The CDR3 region is CASSRQGTGELFF. The CDR3, as DNA: TGTGCCAGTAGTAGGCAGGGGACCGGGGAGCTGTTTTTT.

V is TRBV5-1 and J is TRBJ1-1; 7 bases map to TRBD1. There are 13 residues in the CDR3. Germline V gene lookup returns CDR1 SGHRS and CDR2 YFSETQ. After removal of 5 bases from V and 7 bases from J, the junction contained 8 bases not matched to a gene. The CDR3 coding sequence is TGCGCCAGCAGGCCCCCAGGGGGGAATGAAGCTTTCTTT. It is translated as CASRPPGGNEAFF.

The chain combines TRBV10-3 with TRBJ2-2; 9 bases agree with TRBD1. The CDR3 runs 14 residues. The ends lost 5 bases at V and 5 bases at J; junction bases unmatched: 3. The V gene's germline CDR1 is ENHRY and CDR2 SYGVKD. The CDR3 DNA sequence: TGTGCCATCAGTCCCGGGACAGGGACCGGGGAGCTGTTTTTT. Protein product: CAISPGTGTGELFF.

In DNA form, the CDR3 reads TGTGCCAGCAGCCAAGGGACTACCCAAGAGACCCAGTACTTC. Its protein product is CASSQGTTQETQYF. V and J are TRBV3-1 (or the pseudogene TRBV3-2) and TRBJ2-5; D possibly corresponds to TRBD2 (6 bases). The CDR3 covers 14 residues. Trimming left V 1 base short and J 1 base short, with 7 bases between. Germline V gives CDR1 LGHDT, CDR2 YNNKEL (reference sequence).

This clone was observed once. The chain has TRBV20-1 and TRBJ2-7; 10 bases are shared with TRBD2. Trimming at V came to 3 bases and at J to 5 bases, leaving 13 bases not matched to a gene. The CDR3 runs to 16 residues. Germline V gene sequence: CDR1 DFQATT, CDR2 SNEGSKA (reference sequence). The DNA of the CDR3 is TGCAGTGCTAGTGGACTAGCGGCAGGTCCCTCGGACGAGCAGTACTTC. Protein product: CSASGLAAGPSDEQYF.

This chain links TRBV29-1 with TRBJ2-5, with a tentative D call TRBD1 (6 bases). The CDR3 covers 12 residues. CDR1 and CDR2 (germline): SQVTM, ANQGSEA. V lost 2 bases, J lost 6 bases, and 10 bases lay in between. CDR3 DNA: TGCAGCGTTGAAAGAGGGGGTAAGACCCAGTACTTC. It translates to CSVERGGKTQYF.

This clone was seen a handful of times. V and J are TRBV6-1 and TRBJ1-2; 8 positions match TRBD1. The V and J ends lost 3 bases and 5 bases, in that order; junction bases with no gene match: 8. The CDR3 sequence is 15 residues long. Germline-derived CDR1 and CDR2 are MNHNS and SASEGT. DNA of the CDR3: TGTGCCAGCAGTGATTCGCCGGGACAGGAGTATGGCTACACCTTC. Translation: CASSDSPGQEYGYTF.

This rearrangement joins TRBV5-6 to TRBJ1-1; 9 bases fit TRBD1. Unmatched junction bases numbered 7, after V lost 4 bases and J lost 6 bases. Germline loops: CDR1 SGHDT, CDR2 YYEEEE. The CDR3 spans 14 residues. The CDR3 DNA reads TGTGCCAGCAGCGGTTACAGGGGGCGGGCTGAAGCTTTCTTT. As protein: CASSGYRGRAEAFF.

This chain joins TRBV19 and TRBJ1-6; D gene uncertain. Trimming left V 2 bases short and J 0 bases short, with 11 bases between. This CDR3 is 17 amino acids long. CDR1 is LNHDA, CDR2 SQIVND, per germline (reference sequence). CDR3 sequence (DNA): TGTGCCAGTAGTATATCGACCGGGAGCTCCTATAATTCACCCCTCCACTTT. This encodes CASSISTGSSYNSPLHF.

The V and J genes are TRBV28 and TRBJ2-7; 12 bases are shared with TRBD2. Looked up from germline, CDR1 is MDHEN and CDR2 is SYDVKM. With V trimmed by 7 bases and J by 5 bases, 6 bases remained unmatched. The CDR3 is made up of 14 amino acids. Here the CDR3 reads CASKRTSGIHEQYF. CDR3 coding DNA: TGTGCCAGCAAACGGACTAGCGGGATTCACGAGCAGTACTTC.

This clone came up a few times. Here the CDR3 DNA reads TGTGCCAGCTCGCTGAACCGGGACACGGCTTTCTTT. As protein: CASSLNRDTAFF. The chain has TRBV18 and TRBJ1-1; possibly TRBD1 for D (6 bases). V lost 6 bases to trimming and J lost 11 bases, with 16 bases between them. Germline values: CDR1 KGHSH, CDR2 LQKENI. The CDR3 extends over 12 amino acids.

The genes are TRBV27 and TRBJ2-7; D unclear. CDR1 is MNHEY, CDR2 SMNVEV, per germline (reference sequence). The CDR3 has 14 residues. Trimming removed 3 bases at V and 2 bases at J, with 11 bases between. CDR3 region: CASSFTGVPYEQYF. The CDR3 DNA reads TGTGCCAGCAGTTTTACGGGTGTCCCCTACGAGCAGTACTTC.

This chain uses TRBV21-1 with TRBJ2-2; the table names TRBD1, a call not compared with the DNA. TRBV21-1 is a pseudogene. CDR3 size: 17 residues. This CDR3 is CASSSGSGTVNTGELFF. For the CDR3, the DNA is TGTGCCAGCAGCTCGGGGTCCGGGACAGTAAACACCGGGGAGCTGTTTTTT.

The chain carries TRBV10-3 and TRBJ2-1; 12 nucleotides line up with TRBD1. The CDR3 consists of 16 residues. Germline V lookup: CDR1 ENHRY, CDR2 SYGVKD. V was pared by 5 bases and J by 8 bases, with 10 bases of the junction left unmatched. Here the CDR3 reads CAISSAWGQGADEQFF. The CDR3 DNA follows: TGTGCCATCAGTAGTGCATGGGGACAGGGGGCTGATGAGCAGTTCTTC.

The J gene is TRBJ2-1, the V gene TRBV5-1; 8 nucleotides agree with TRBD2. The J segment lost 8 bases and the V segment lost 0 bases, leaving 10 bases of the junction unmatched. This CDR3 spans 16 amino acids. Germline V gene lookup returns CDR1 SGHRS and CDR2 YFSETQ. The CDR3 sequence: CASSLEISGSGDEQFF. The CDR3 DNA reads TGCGCCAGCAGCTTGGAGATCAGCGGGAGTGGTGATGAGCAGTTCTTC.

The rearrangement joins TRBV7-2 to TRBJ2-7, with TRBD2 matching over 11 bases. CDR1 SGHTA and CDR2 FQGNSA come from the germline V gene. This CDR3 is built from 15 residues. Trimming removed 5 bases from V and 3 bases from J; junction bases left unmatched: 6. DNA of the CDR3: TGTGCCAGCAGCCATACTAGCGGGGGACACTACGAGCAGTACTTC. Translated: CASSHTSGGHYEQYF.

V is TRBV5-1 and J is TRBJ1-4; perhaps TRBD1 as D (5 bases). The CDR3 is 13 residues long. The germline V gene encodes CDR1 SGHRS and CDR2 YFSETQ. Trimming left V 0 bases short and J 11 bases short, with 11 bases between. In DNA form, the CDR3 reads TGCGCCAGCAGCTTGGCCGGGGGGAGCAAACTGTTTTTT. It specifies CASSLAGGSKLFF.

The V call is TRBV7-9, the J call TRBJ2-7; TRBD1 matches at 8 bases. The CDR3 runs 16 residues. The V and J ends lost 5 bases and 2 bases, in that order; junction bases with no gene match: 11. Germline CDR1 and CDR2: SEHNR and FQNEAQ (reference sequence). CDR3 coding DNA: TGTGCCAGCAGCCCACCAGACAGGGGAATTCCCTACGAGCAGTACTTC. It translates to CASSPPDRGIPYEQYF.

Only one count was recorded for this clone. Other DNA sequences in the same sample also yield this CDR3. The rearrangement uses TRBV6-5 and TRBJ1-2, with a tentative D call TRBD1 (5 bases). Germline-derived CDR1 and CDR2 are MNHEY and SVGAGI. This CDR3 is 14 amino acids long. The V end lost 0 bases, the J end lost 3 bases, and 8 bases lay between the germline ends. The CDR3 nucleotides read TGTGCCAGCAGTTACTCACCGGGGGACTATGGCTACACCTTC. This codes for CASSYSPGDYGYTF.

This clone was recorded once. This chain links TRBV28 with TRBJ2-1, with D hard to call. Germline values: CDR1 MDHEN, CDR2 SYDVKM. Trimming took off 5 bases at V and 5 bases at J, with 13 bases between the two ends. The CDR3 runs 14 residues. In nucleotides, the CDR3 is TGTGCCAGCAGTCCCACATATGATGACAATGAGCAGTTCTTC. It codes for CASSPTYDDNEQFF.

The V and J genes are TRBV5-1 and TRBJ2-1; 13 bases are a match to TRBD2. The CDR3 totals 18 residues. V was clipped by 4 bases and J by 5 bases; unmatched bases: 12. Germline loops: CDR1 SGHRS, CDR2 YFSETQ. The CDR3 bases are TGCGCCAGCAGCCTAACCGGGACTAGCGGGATATTGGACAATGAGCAGTTCTTC. This translates into CASSLTGTSGILDNEQFF.

V is TRBV5-1 and J is TRBJ1-1; D is unresolved. The V end lost 4 bases, the J end lost 1 base, and 17 bases lay between the germline ends. CDR1 and CDR2 (germline): SGHRS, YFSETQ. The CDR3 consists of 16 residues. The CDR3 region is CASSLRLGVQNTEAFF. The CDR3 DNA reads TGCGCCAGCAGCCTCCGGCTCGGGGTCCAGAACACTGAAGCTTTCTTT.

The J gene is TRBJ2-7, the V gene TRBV27; D possibly corresponds to TRBD2 (5 bases). The germline V gene has CDR1 MNHEY and CDR2 SMNVEV (reference sequence). The CDR3 sequence is 13 residues long. Deletions cut 6 bases from V and 2 bases from J, with 11 bases between. CDR3 in DNA: TGTGCCAGCAGCCCAGGAGGACCCTACGAGCAGTACTTC. Translation: CASSPGGPYEQYF.